The clone carrying this T cell receptor beta chain was seen only a few times. Its antigen is as yet unknown. With the Oncomine TCR Beta short-read assay, DNA from cultured CD4+ T cells was sequenced. One entry per CDR3 protein, called by TCRdb with MiXCR from the PCR reads. The sample consists of over 9,000 distinct CDR3 sequences, roughly 60% of them appearing once. The V end lost 4 bases, the J end lost 1 base, and 5 bases lay between the germline ends. Germline V lookup: CDR1 WNHNN, CDR2 SYGVQD (reference sequence). This CDR3 spans 13 amino acids. This entry is derived from a study of vaccination and CD4 T cells after COVID-19. Treatment described: roughly ten-day PBMC culture with coronavirus spike peptide pools or control peptides (ViraFEST assay).

The chain carries TRBV10-1 and TRBJ1-5; D gene unclear. This specimen was cultured CD4+ T cells from blood, taken after SARS-CoV-2 vaccination. The clonotype comes from a human donor with COVID-19. The CDR3 loop reads CASSAGSNQPQHF. The DNA of the CDR3 is TGCGCCAGCAGTGCGGGGAGCAATCAGCCCCAGCATTTT.